The source of this TCR beta chain is a study of regulatory T cells in long-lasting Graves disease. Study results and caveats: Clonotypes that were public and shared totalled 2,500 to 3,500 in persistent patients versus about a thousand in new patients.

As to time point: newly diagnosed GD, antithyroid drugs for less than 3 months. Scientists built the TCR library using RNA that was extracted from PBMCs. On this clonotype: Its antigen is not identified. This may be a read error, as it is one base from a much larger clone.

Arm-PCR with iRepertoire HTBI primers amplified the CDR3 regions for these TCR beta libraries. TCRdb fed the multiplex PCR reads into MiXCR, producing one record per CDR3 protein. The sample has roughly 420,000 distinct CDR3 sequences; roughly 15% are singletons. This CDR3 spans 11 amino acids. The germline gives CDR1 DFQATT, CDR2 SNEGSKA (reference sequence). The sample also formed part of further work on T cells in Graves' hyperthyroidism and ophthalmopathy. That study adds: First-round RT-PCR of the TCR CDR3 relied on the HTBI primer set. Also found in blood were most expanded thyroid clonotypes above 0.001. Ophthalmopathy, which appeared later, was predicted by the model a median 6.5 months before onset.

V is TRBV20-1 and J is TRBJ1-1; possibly TRBD1 for D (6 bases). Specimen: peripheral blood mononuclear cells (PBMCs), collected at new diagnosis, from a patient treated with antithyroid drugs. This receptor was taken from a woman between 18 and 30 years old with Graves disease. CDR3 amino acids: CSARRDTEALF. CDR3 sequence (DNA): TGCAGTGCCAGGAGGGACACTGAAGCTCTCTTT.